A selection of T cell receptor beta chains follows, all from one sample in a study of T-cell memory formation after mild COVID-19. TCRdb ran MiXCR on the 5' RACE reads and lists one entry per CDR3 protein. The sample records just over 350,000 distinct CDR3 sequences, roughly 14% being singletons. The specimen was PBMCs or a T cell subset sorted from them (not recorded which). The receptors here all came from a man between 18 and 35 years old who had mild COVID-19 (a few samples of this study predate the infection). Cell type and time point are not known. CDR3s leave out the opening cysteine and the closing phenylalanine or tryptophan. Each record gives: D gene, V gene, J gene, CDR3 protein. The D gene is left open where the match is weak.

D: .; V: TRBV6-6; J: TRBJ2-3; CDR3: ASSYKGGTDTQY
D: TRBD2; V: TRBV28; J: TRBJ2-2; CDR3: AERGSVGELF
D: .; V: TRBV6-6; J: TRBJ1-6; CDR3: ASSSGANSPLH
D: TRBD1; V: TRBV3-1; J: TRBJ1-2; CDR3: ASSQVGQGIYGYT
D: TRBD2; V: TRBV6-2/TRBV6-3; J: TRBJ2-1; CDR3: ASLFGGGNEQF
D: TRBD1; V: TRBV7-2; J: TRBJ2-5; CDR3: ASSFLGQGLETQY
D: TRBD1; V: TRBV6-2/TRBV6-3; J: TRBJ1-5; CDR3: ASRSPYRGLGQPQH
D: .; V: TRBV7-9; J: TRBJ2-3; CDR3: ASSLIVGGGADTQY
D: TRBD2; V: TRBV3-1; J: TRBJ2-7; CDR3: ASSPEGGEQY
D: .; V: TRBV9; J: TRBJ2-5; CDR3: ASSSTGGQHETQY
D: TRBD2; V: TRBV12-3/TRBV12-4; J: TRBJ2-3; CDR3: ASSLERGGGTDTQY
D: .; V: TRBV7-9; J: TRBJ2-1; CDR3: ASSWTNSYNEQF
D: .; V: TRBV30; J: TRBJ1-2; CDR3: AWSSYDYGYT
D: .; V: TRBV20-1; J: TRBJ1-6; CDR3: SARDIRQTYNSPLH
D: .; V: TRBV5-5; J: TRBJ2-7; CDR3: ASSMDDRKSGYEQY
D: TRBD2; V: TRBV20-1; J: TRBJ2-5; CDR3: SAPRAGEQETQY
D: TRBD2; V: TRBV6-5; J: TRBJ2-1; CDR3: ASSYLLAGGREQF
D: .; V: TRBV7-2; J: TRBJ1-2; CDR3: ASSPTSGYGYT
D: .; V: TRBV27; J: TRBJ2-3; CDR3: ASSLRNSNTDTQY
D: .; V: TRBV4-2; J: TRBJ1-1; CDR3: ASSQEAPTEAF
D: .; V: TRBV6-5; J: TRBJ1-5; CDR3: ASSYVIGGQPQH
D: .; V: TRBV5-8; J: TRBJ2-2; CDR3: ASSFHLVNGELF
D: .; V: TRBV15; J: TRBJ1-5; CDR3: ATSRDRGLNQPQH
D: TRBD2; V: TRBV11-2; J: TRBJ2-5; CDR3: ASSPGGLVETQY
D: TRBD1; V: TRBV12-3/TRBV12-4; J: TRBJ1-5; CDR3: ASSVQGSNQPQH
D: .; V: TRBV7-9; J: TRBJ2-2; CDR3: ASNRDPGPGELF
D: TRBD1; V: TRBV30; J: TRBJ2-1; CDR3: AWSVGGTGGRNEQF
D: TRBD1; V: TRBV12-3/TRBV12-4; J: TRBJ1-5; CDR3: ASKGDSSNQPQH
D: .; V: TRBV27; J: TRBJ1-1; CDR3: ASSPSWTRAKDTEAF